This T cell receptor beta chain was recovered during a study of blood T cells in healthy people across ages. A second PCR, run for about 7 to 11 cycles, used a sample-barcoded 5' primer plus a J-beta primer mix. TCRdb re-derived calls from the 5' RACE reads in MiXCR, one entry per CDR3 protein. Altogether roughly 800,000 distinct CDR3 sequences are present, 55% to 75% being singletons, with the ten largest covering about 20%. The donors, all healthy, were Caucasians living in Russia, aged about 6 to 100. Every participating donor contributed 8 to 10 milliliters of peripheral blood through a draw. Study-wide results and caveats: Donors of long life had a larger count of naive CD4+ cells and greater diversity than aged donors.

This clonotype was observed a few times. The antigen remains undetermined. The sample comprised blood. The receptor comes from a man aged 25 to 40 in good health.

The CDR3 DNA reads as TGCGCCAGCAGCCAAGAGGGATCGGACATTCAGTACTTC. Amino acid sequence: CASSQEGSDIQYF. The chain is built from TRBV4-1 and TRBJ2-4; D gene ambiguous. Germline V gives CDR1 MGHRA, CDR2 YSYEKL. V was clipped by 0 bases and J by 8 bases, with 8 bases between them. The CDR3 totals 13 residues.